This T cell receptor (beta chain) was sequenced in a study of cytomegalovirus exposure and HLA in healthy donors. General study findings and limits: Overall, around 160 TCR beta chains were annotated as cytomegalovirus-associated.

In the PCR, 60 Vbeta and 13 Jbeta primers were used. This table comes from immunoSEQ multiplex PCR, and its TCRdb copy is limited to in-frame clones, with some not included. The sample yields approximately 110,000 clones, 69% seen once. This clone was found a few times. The target antigen is unknown. The TCR was taken from a woman in her 70s in good health and CMV-seropositive. The sequenced material came from PBMCs.

The CDR3 reads CASSSTQETNEKLFF. Written as DNA, the CDR3 is TGCGCCAGCAGCTCGACACAGGAGACTAATGAAAAACTGTTTTTT. The rearrangement uses TRBV5-1 and TRBJ1-4, with D possibly matching TRBD1 (5 bases). This CDR3 is built from 15 residues. Trimming stripped 3 bases from V and 2 bases from J, with 11 bases between. Germline loops: CDR1 SGHRS, CDR2 YFSETQ.